Presented here are 30 T cell receptor beta chains from one specimen sequenced in a study of control samples from healthy donors and cancer patients. Some clones are missing from TCRdb's copy, which holds only in-frame ones; the method was immunoSEQ multiplex PCR. The data hold 35,000 to 50,000 clones, with about 94% observed a single time. Sequencing input: blood. These receptor sequences come from a man between 60 and 75 years old in good health.

The chain employs TRBV5-8 and TRBJ2-5; D is perhaps TRBD2 (6 bases). This CDR3 region has 15 residues. Germline CDR1 reads SGHTS; CDR2 reads YDEGEE. With 2 bases removed from V and 5 bases from J, the gap between germline ends came to 16 bases. CDR3 protein: CASSFGGKSSETQYF. Written as DNA, the CDR3 is TGTGCCAGCAGCTTTGGAGGGAAGTCGAGCGAGACCCAGTACTTC.

The V gene is TRBV29-1, the J gene TRBJ1-1; perhaps TRBD1 as D (5 bases). V was cut by 7 bases and J by 2 bases, with 11 bases left in between. The CDR3 is made up of 12 amino acids. The V gene's germline CDR1 is SQVTM and CDR2 ANQGSEA. In DNA, the CDR3 is TGCAGCGGGGGGATCCCTAACACTGAAGCTTTCTTT. Translated, it gives CSGGIPNTEAFF.

The CDR3 region has the DNA TGTGCCAGCAGCTCTACAGGGGGCAGGGAGCTGTTTTTT. It is translated as CASSSTGGRELFF. This chain links TRBV11-2 with TRBJ2-2, with 9 bases aligning to TRBD1. This CDR3 spans 13 amino acids. The junction had 3 bases not matched to a gene; V was cut back by 4 bases and J by 9 bases. In germline, CDR1 is SGHAT, CDR2 FQNNGV.

J is TRBJ1-5 and V is TRBV6-5, with D possibly TRBD1 on 5 matching bases. The CDR3 is 14 amino acids. Germline V gene lookup returns CDR1 MNHEY and CDR2 SVGAGI. The V gene lost 7 bases and the J gene lost 7 bases, with 17 bases spanning the gap. The CDR3 sequence: CASNAQQGIQPQHF. The CDR3 region has the DNA TGTGCCAGCAACGCCCAGCAGGGCATACAGCCCCAGCATTTT.

This clone was found once. The chain recombines TRBV6-2 or TRBV6-3 with TRBJ2-7; no clear D. Germline CDR1 is MNHEY and CDR2 is SVGEGT. The CDR3 has 15 residues. V lost 0 bases and J lost 0, with 9 bases in between. For the CDR3, the DNA is TGTGCCAGCAGTTACTCGGCGGAAAGCTCCTACGAGCAGTACTTC. Amino acids: CASSYSAESSYEQYF.

DNA for the CDR3: TGCGCCAGCAGCCCCGGACTAGCTGGTTCGATTCAGTACTTC. Protein: CASSPGLAGSIQYF. V is TRBV10-1 and J is TRBJ2-4; 8 bases match TRBD2. Germline values: CDR1 WNHNN, CDR2 SYGVQD (reference sequence). After removal of 6 bases from V and 10 bases from J, the junction contained 11 bases not matched to a gene. The CDR3 has 14 amino acids.

The rearrangement joins TRBV14 to TRBJ2-1, with D maybe TRBD2 (5 bases). Trimming stripped 4 bases from V and 6 bases from J, with 16 bases between. CDR3 length equals 15 residues. The germline CDR1 and CDR2 sequences are SGHDN and FVKESK. The CDR3 protein is CASSPRTSPLNEQFF. CDR3 DNA: TGTGCCAGCAGCCCCCGGACTTCACCCCTCAATGAGCAGTTCTTC.

The chain is built from TRBV11-3 and TRBJ2-5; D assignment may be TRBD1 or TRBD2 (5 bases each). Germline CDR1 SGHNT, CDR2 YENEEA. The CDR3 totals 14 residues. Trimming took off 3 bases at V and 1 base at J, with 9 bases between the two ends. CDR3 amino acids: CASSFAGTQETQYF. The CDR3 nucleotides read TGTGCCAGCAGCTTTGCCGGGACCCAAGAGACCCAGTACTTC. The full variable domain, completed using reference TRBV11-3 and TRBJ2-5, is EAGVVQSPRYKIIEKKQPVAFWCNPISGHNTLYWYLQNLGQGPELLIRYENEEAVDDSQLPKDRFSAERLKGVDSTLKIQPAELGDSAVYLCASSFAGTQETQYFGPGTRLLVL.

This chain joins TRBV19 and TRBJ1-5; D is undetermined. Looked up from germline, CDR1 is LNHDA and CDR2 is SQIVND (reference sequence). The CDR3 sequence is 15 residues long. Trimming took 6 bases from V and 4 from J, leaving 16 bases between them. Written as DNA, the CDR3 is TGTGCCAGTAGCTCCCCCGGGTTTCGTAATCAGCCCCAGCATTTT. Encoded protein: CASSSPGFRNQPQHF.

The chain links TRBV18 to TRBJ2-1; D not certain. The CDR3 is 12 amino acids. V was clipped by 2 bases and J by 9 bases, with 8 bases between them. In germline, CDR1 is KGHSH, CDR2 LQKENI. The CDR3 here is CASSPRDSEQFF. The CDR3 DNA sequence: TGTGCCAGCTCACCAAGAGATAGTGAGCAGTTCTTC.

The V call is TRBV28, the J call TRBJ2-7; 8 bases map to TRBD1. The CDR3 is made up of 15 amino acids. Germline assignment: CDR1 MDHEN and CDR2 SYDVKM. V trimming: 6 bases; J trimming: 4 bases; junction bases outside the gene matches: 11. The CDR3 sequence is CASRLQGAKGYEQYF. The CDR3 region has the DNA TGTGCCAGCAGGTTGCAGGGGGCGAAGGGATACGAGCAGTACTTC.

This chain links TRBV4-2 with TRBJ1-2; 8 nucleotides match TRBD1. The CDR3 contains 16 residues. After removal of 1 base from V and 3 bases from J, the junction contained 7 bases not matched to a gene. Looked up from germline, CDR1 is LGHNA and CDR2 is YNFKEQ. CDR3: CASSQVRPGGDYGYTF. The CDR3 bases are TGTGCCAGCAGCCAAGTGAGGCCAGGGGGCGACTATGGCTACACCTTC.

The rearrangement links TRBV7-9 to TRBJ2-5, with 9 bases that match TRBD2. The V gene's germline CDR1 is SEHNR and CDR2 FQNEAQ (reference sequence). The CDR3 is 15 amino acids. V lost 1 base to trimming and J lost 5 bases; unmatched junction nucleotides: 5. The CDR3 DNA follows: TGTGCCAGCAGCTTAGAGGCTAGCGGGACGGAGACCCAGTACTTC. Residues: CASSLEASGTETQYF.

The V gene is TRBV5-4, the J gene TRBJ2-7; D remains ambiguous. Germline V gene sequence: CDR1 SGHNT, CDR2 YYREEE (reference sequence). Trimming took off 1 base at V and 0 bases at J, with 2 bases between the two ends. This CDR3 is 12 amino acids long. CDR3 protein: CASSLTSYEQYF. In DNA form, the CDR3 reads TGTGCCAGCAGCTTGACCTCCTACGAGCAGTACTTC.

The rearrangement uses TRBV6-6 and TRBJ2-3; tentatively, D is TRBD2 (6 bases). The germline gives CDR1 MNHNY, CDR2 SVGAGI (reference sequence). V lost 5 bases and J lost 3, with 24 bases in between. The CDR3 totals 18 residues. The CDR3 reads CASSRSTPLADETDTQYF. The CDR3 DNA is TGTGCCAGCAGTCGCAGTACCCCACTAGCCGATGAGACAGATACGCAGTATTTT.

The chain recombines TRBV15 with TRBJ2-3, with no clear D. Trimming removed 5 bases from V and 0 bases from J, with 9 bases in between. The germline gives CDR1 LNHNV, CDR2 YYDKDF (reference sequence). The CDR3 loop spans 14 amino acids. Here the CDR3 DNA reads TGTGCCACCAGCTCAGGCTATAGCACAGATACGCAGTATTTT. It encodes CATSSGYSTDTQYF.

The chain uses TRBV6-5 and TRBJ1-2; 8 bases line up with TRBD1. The CDR3 runs to 13 residues. V was clipped by 5 bases and J by 7 bases; unmatched bases: 6. Germline assignment: CDR1 MNHEY and CDR2 SVGAGI. As DNA, the CDR3 is TGTGCCAGCAGTATCCAGGGGGCAGGTGGCTACACCTTC. Translated, it gives CASSIQGAGGYTF.

This clone appeared a few times. The CDR3: CAEVPAVEQYF. Written as DNA, the CDR3 is TGTGCCGAAGTTCCGGCCGTCGAGCAGTACTTC. This sequence joins TRBV9 and TRBJ2-7, with D uncertain. Trimming shortened V by 10 bases and J by 6 bases, and 14 bases separated the two germline ends. This CDR3 region has 11 residues. Germline lookup yields CDR1 SGDLS and CDR2 YYNGEE.

Concerning this clone: Likely a read error: the CDR3 ends without its conserved phenylalanine or tryptophan. It is unclear where the CDR3 begins or ends on the DNA, so no DNA is shown, and the CDR3 is as TCRdb lists it. The chain couples TRBV5-8 to TRBJ2-3; TRBD2, the table's D call, lacks a check against the DNA. From germline, CDR1 is SGHTS and CDR2 YDEGEE. The CDR3 has 14 residues if both end residues are counted. CDR3 amino acids: CASSLGRTSGTRGI.

This chain uses TRBV7-2 with TRBJ2-1; D unresolved. Germline V lookup: CDR1 SGHTA, CDR2 FQGNSA. The CDR3 length is 13 residues. V gave up 4 bases and J gave up 6 bases, with 10 bases separating them. The CDR3 region is CASSSPLFNEQFF. The CDR3 coding sequence is TGTGCCAGCAGCTCTCCCCTTTTCAATGAGCAGTTCTTC.

The rearrangement links TRBV6-5 to TRBJ2-1; D assignment may be TRBD1 or TRBD2 (5 bases each). Looked up from germline, CDR1 is MNHEY and CDR2 is SVGAGI. The length of the CDR3 is 13 residues. V gave up 8 bases and J gave up 5 bases, with 13 bases separating them. The CDR3, as DNA: TGTGCCAGCGGTCTGGTGGGGGACAATGAGCAGTTCTTC. Its translation is CASGLVGDNEQFF.

J is TRBJ2-3 and V is TRBV9; D gene unclear. CDR1 is SGDLS, CDR2 YYNGEE, per germline. V dropped 2 bases and J dropped 4 bases, with 14 bases sitting between them. The CDR3 runs 15 residues. CDR3 nucleotides: TGTGCCAGCAGCGTCTCCCACGATCCAGCAGATACGCAGTATTTT. This gives the protein CASSVSHDPADTQYF.

This chain connects TRBV4-1 to TRBJ2-2, with D uncertain. The V and J ends lost 2 bases and 1 base respectively, with 8 bases between them. This CDR3 region has 15 residues. CDR1 MGHRA and CDR2 YSYEKL come from the germline V gene. The CDR3 bases are TGCGCCAGCAGCCAAACTCAGATGAACACCGGGGAGCTGTTTTTT. Protein sequence: CASSQTQMNTGELFF.

The J gene is TRBJ2-7, the V gene TRBV28; 9 positions match TRBD2. Germline-derived CDR1 and CDR2 are MDHEN and SYDVKM. Trimming at V came to 8 bases and at J to 7 bases, leaving 12 bases not matched to a gene. The CDR3 sequence is 14 residues long. Here the CDR3 DNA reads TGTGCCAGCTTTGCGGGAGGGTTCTTAGGTGAGCAGTACTTC. It specifies CASFAGGFLGEQYF.

The chain has TRBV24-1 and TRBJ2-7, with D unresolved. Trimming shortened V by 9 bases and J by 0 bases, and 8 bases separated the two germline ends. The CDR3 is 12 amino acids. Germline CDR1 is KGHDR and CDR2 is SFDVKD. CDR3 nucleotides: TGTGCCACCGCGGAGAGCTCCTACGAGCAGTACTTC. This gives the protein CATAESSYEQYF.

This clone appeared once. This rearrangement joins TRBV28 to TRBJ2-4, with D perhaps assigned TRBD1 or TRBD2 (5 bases each). The V gene's germline CDR1 is MDHEN and CDR2 SYDVKM. The CDR3 sequence is 15 residues long. Deletions cut 6 bases from V and 3 bases from J, with 15 bases between. The CDR3 here is CASSPWGLGKNIQYF. DNA for the CDR3: TGTGCCAGCAGCCCCTGGGGGTTGGGCAAAAACATTCAGTACTTC.

V and J are TRBV15 and TRBJ1-2; D is unresolved. V was clipped by 0 bases and J by 6 bases, with 8 bases between them. Germline V lookup: CDR1 LNHNV, CDR2 YYDKDF (reference sequence). This CDR3 has 13 residues. Here the CDR3 DNA reads TGTGCCACCAGCAGAGATCGAAGGAATGGCTACACCTTC. Translating it yields CATSRDRRNGYTF.

The J gene is TRBJ1-4, the V gene TRBV13; TRBD1 aligns across 11 bases. From germline, CDR1 is PRHDT and CDR2 FYEKMQ (reference sequence). This CDR3 has 15 amino acids. Trimming removed 5 bases from V and 9 bases from J; junction bases left unmatched: 8. The CDR3 reads CASSPRTGGNKKLFF. The CDR3 DNA is TGTGCCAGCAGCCCGAGGACAGGGGGCAACAAAAAACTGTTTTTT.

The chain has TRBV7-2 and TRBJ2-3; D is unclear. Trimming took off 5 bases at V and 0 bases at J, with 18 bases between the two ends. This CDR3 region has 17 residues. Germline V gene data show CDR1 as SGHTA and CDR2 as FQGNSA. The CDR3 coding sequence is TGTGCCAGCAGCCAAAAAATCAGCGTTCCTAGCACAGATACGCAGTATTTT. This gives the protein CASSQKISVPSTDTQYF. The variable domain in full, with the rest retrieved from reference TRBV7-2 and TRBJ2-3, is GAGVSQSPSNKVTEKGKDVELRCDPISGHTALYWYRQSLGQGLEFLIYFQGNSAPDKSGLPSDRFSAERTGGSVSTLTIQRTQQEDSAVYLCASSQKISVPSTDTQYFGPGTRLTVL.

Only one count was recorded for this clone. This chain links TRBV29-1 with TRBJ2-5; D call uncertain. Germline-derived CDR1 and CDR2 are SQVTM and ANQGSEA. V lost 2 bases, J lost 5 bases, and 12 bases lay in between. CDR3 length equals 13 residues. CDR3 sequence: CSVELVVGETQYF. For the CDR3, the DNA is TGCAGCGTTGAATTGGTGGTTGGTGAGACCCAGTACTTC.